The rows below give T cell receptor beta chains drawn from one sample of a study of regulatory T cells in long-lasting Graves disease. TCRdb independently ran MiXCR on the multiplex PCR reads; one entry per CDR3 protein. The table lists 250,000 to 300,000 distinct CDR3 sequences, approximately 18% of them singletons. The sample was also linked to a second study, of T cells in Graves' hyperthyroidism and ophthalmopathy.

The sample here was peripheral blood mononuclear cells (PBMCs), taken at new diagnosis, from a patient treated with antithyroid drugs. These receptors were taken from a woman aged 25 to 39 with Graves disease. CDR3s include the opening cysteine and the closing phenylalanine or tryptophan. D genes are given only for firm matches. Some rows have no size entry. The others give once, few or many, or a class for an expanded clone.

J: TRBJ2-2
size: many
V: TRBV4-2
D: -
CDR3: CASSQDSGPNTGELFF
DNA: TGTGCCAGCAGCCAAGATAGTGGCCCGAACACCGGGGAGCTGTTTTTT

J: TRBJ2-5
size: -
V: TRBV5-1
D: -
CDR3: CASRRRGQETQYF
DNA: TGCGCCAGCAGAAGGAGGGGGCAAGAGACCCAGTACTTC

J: TRBJ1-1
size: many
V: TRBV12-3/TRBV12-4
D: TRBD1
CDR3: CASTTTGVNTEAFF
DNA: TGTGCCAGCACCACGACAGGGGTGAACACTGAAGCTTTCTTT

J: TRBJ2-1
size: many
V: TRBV7-2
D: -
CDR3: CASHPPSRRNEQFF
DNA: TGTGCCAGCCACCCCCCCTCCCGACGCAATGAGCAGTTCTTC

J: TRBJ1-2
size: many
V: TRBV29-1
D: -
CDR3: CSVGLTDGYTF
DNA: TGCAGCGTTGGCCTGACGGATGGCTACACCTTC

J: TRBJ2-7
size: many
V: TRBV11-2
D: TRBD2
CDR3: CASSSVLAGSSYEQYF
DNA: TGTGCCAGCAGCTCAGTACTAGCGGGAAGCTCCTACGAGCAGTACTTC

J: TRBJ1-5
size: many
V: TRBV12-3/TRBV12-4
D: -
CDR3: CASSLSGTYSNQPQHF
DNA: TGTGCCAGCAGTTTGTCAGGGACCTATAGCAATCAGCCCCAGCATTTT

J: TRBJ2-7
size: many
V: TRBV7-8
D: -
CDR3: CASSFGFGYEQYF
DNA: TGTGCCAGCAGCTTCGGCTTCGGTTACGAGCAGTACTTC

J: TRBJ1-2
size: -
V: TRBV20-1
D: TRBD1
CDR3: CSARTTGVYGYTF
DNA: TGCAGTGCTAGAACCACAGGGGTGTATGGCTACACCTTC

J: TRBJ2-5
size: many
V: TRBV6-1
D: -
CDR3: CASRRDSGKETQYF
DNA: TGTGCCAGCAGGAGAGATAGCGGAAAAGAGACCCAGTACTTC

J: TRBJ1-1
size: few
V: TRBV19
D: -
CDR3: CASSMEEGTEAFF
DNA: TGTGCCAGTAGTATGGAGGAGGGTACTGAAGCTTTCTTT

J: TRBJ1-1
size: many
V: TRBV7-9
D: -
CDR3: CASSLGGDEAFF
DNA: TGTGCCAGCAGCTTAGGTGGAGACGAAGCTTTCTTT

J: TRBJ1-2
size: few
V: TRBV4-1
D: -
CDR3: CASSQRPPGLPVYGYTF
DNA: TGCGCCAGCAGCCAAAGGCCCCCGGGCCTCCCAGTCTATGGCTACACCTTC

J: TRBJ2-3
size: once
V: TRBV12-3/TRBV12-4
D: -
CDR3: CASSRLVFGTDTQYF
DNA: TGTGCCAGCAGTCGACTAGTTTTTGGCACAGATACGCAGTATTTT

J: TRBJ1-1
size: many
V: TRBV2
D: -
CDR3: CASRAGARTEAFF
DNA: TGTGCCAGCAGGGCAGGGGCTCGGACTGAAGCTTTCTTT